The clone carrying this TCR beta chain was observed at least ten times. V gave up 1 base and J gave up 2 bases, with 13 bases separating them. Germline V CDR1 and CDR2: SGHNT, YENEEA. The CDR3 contains 16 residues. The TCR beta CDR3 regions underwent amplification using RNA transcripts as the source. Primed by the HTBI set, a first-round RT-PCR was run on the TCR CDR3. MiXCR, run by TCRdb on the multiplex PCR reads, gives a single entry per CDR3 protein. Here the sample spans under 700,000 distinct CDR3 sequences, 15% to 20% being singletons. The sample is drawn from a study of T cells in Graves' hyperthyroidism and ophthalmopathy.

This receptor was obtained from a woman aged 18 to 35 with Graves' hyperthyroidism. The chain couples TRBV11-3 to TRBJ2-3, with a weak D call TRBD2 (6 bases). Specimen: blood. The CDR3 loop reads CASSLVWTNNTDTQYF. As DNA, the CDR3 is TGTGCCAGCAGCTTAGTTTGGACTAACAACACAGATACGCAGTATTTT.